These 14 T cell receptor beta chains came from one sample sequenced in a study of blood T cell repertoires in COVID-19 (dated by TCRdb to about 2020). Library preparation employed the immunoSEQ multiplex PCR assay. Drawn from immuneACCESS, this table holds only the in-frame rearrangements with V and J called that TCRdb kept. Clones are partly lost; checked studies trace under half to an unresolved V gene and leave the rest unexplained. The sample contains 150,000 to 200,000 clones, about 85% of them found a single time. The top ten constitute almost 1% of the sample. Sequencing used peripheral blood. The receptor set was obtained from a man younger than 35 with acute or convalescent COVID-19.

This chain links TRBV5-1 with TRBJ2-7; TRBD2 might be the D (5 bases). V was pared by 2 bases and J by 4 bases, with 19 bases between. Germline V gives CDR1 SGHRS, CDR2 YFSETQ. CDR3 length: 16 residues. The CDR3 DNA is TGCGCCAGCAGCTTCCTCCGGGAAACCTCGGTGTACGAGCAGTACGTC. Residues: CASSFLRETSVYEQYV.

This rearrangement joins TRBV28 to TRBJ1-5, with D hard to call. The CDR3 is 16 residues long. V shed 2 bases and J shed 7 bases, with 18 bases lying between them. The V gene's germline CDR1 is MDHEN and CDR2 SYDVKM. This chain's CDR3 is CASSLTEAGLRQPQHF. The CDR3 nucleotides are TGTGCCAGCAGTTTAACCGAGGCAGGACTTAGGCAGCCCCAGCATTTT.

V gene TRBV9 combines with J gene TRBJ2-1, with 9 positions matching TRBD1. The trim removed 3 bases at V and 8 bases at J, leaving 9 bases unmatched. In germline, CDR1 is SGDLS, CDR2 YYNGEE. The CDR3 is 15 residues long. Written as DNA, the CDR3 is TGTGCCAGCAGCGGATGGACAGGGGCTGGCGATGAGCAGTTCTTC. It translates to CASSGWTGAGDEQFF.

The chain joins TRBV3-1 (or the pseudogene TRBV3-2) to TRBJ2-2; D remains unclear. The germline CDR1 and CDR2 sequences are LGHDT and YNNKEL (reference sequence). The germline V and J ends were trimmed by 3 bases and 9 bases, with 5 bases remaining between them. The CDR3 has 11 amino acids. CDR3 in amino acids: CASSQARELFF. The CDR3 DNA follows: TGTGCCAGCAGCCAGGCAAGGGAGCTGTTTTTT.

This clone was seen more than once but under ten times. This chain joins TRBV7-2 and TRBJ2-3, with a tentative D call TRBD1 (6 bases). Germline values: CDR1 SGHTA, CDR2 FQGNSA. The germline V and J ends were trimmed by 3 bases and 3 bases, with 13 bases remaining between them. The CDR3 spans 15 residues. In nucleotides, the CDR3 is TGTGCCAGCAGCTTCGTCAGGGGTGGGACAGATACGCAGTATTTT. It translates to CASSFVRGGTDTQYF. Together with reference TRBV7-2 and TRBJ2-3, the CDR3 gives the full variable domain: GAGVSQSPSNKVTEKGKDVELRCDPISGHTALYWYRQSLGQGLEFLIYFQGNSAPDKSGLPSDRFSAERTGGSVSTLTIQRTQQEDSAVYLCASSFVRGGTDTQYFGPGTRLTVL.

The gene calls are TRBV5-1 and TRBJ2-6; 7 positions match TRBD1. This CDR3 has 19 residues. V was clipped by 0 bases and J by 0 bases; unmatched bases: 9. Germline values: CDR1 SGHRS, CDR2 YFSETQ. The CDR3 region has the DNA TGCGCCAGCAGCTTGGCTAGCCCGACAGGGAACTCTGGGGCCAACGTCCTGACTTTC. Its protein product is CASSLASPTGNSGANVLTF.

CDR3 residues: CASNGAGTDTQYF. In nucleotides, the CDR3 is TGTGCCAGCAACGGAGCGGGCACAGATACGCAGTATTTT. The chain carries TRBV12-3 or TRBV12-4 and TRBJ2-3, with a possible D match to TRBD2 (5 bases). Trimming shortened V by 7 bases and J by 1 base, and 9 bases separated the two germline ends. The CDR3 spans 13 residues.

V gene TRBV2 combines with J gene TRBJ1-4; TRBD1 agrees at 8 bases. This CDR3 contains 16 residues. From germline, CDR1 is SNHLY and CDR2 FYNNEI. The J segment lost 0 bases and the V segment lost 4 bases, leaving 4 bases of the junction unmatched. For the CDR3, the DNA is TGTGCCAGCAGTGGACAGGGGACTGCAACTAATGAAAAACTGTTTTTT. This sequence encodes CASSGQGTATNEKLFF.

This chain connects TRBV3-1 (or the pseudogene TRBV3-2) to TRBJ2-1; the match to TRBD2 covers 10 bases. The ends lost 1 base at V and 7 bases at J; junction bases unmatched: 4. Germline CDR1 reads LGHDT; CDR2 reads YNNKEL (reference sequence). The length of the CDR3 is 15 residues. The CDR3 sequence: CASSQGTSGPNEQFF. The CDR3 nucleotides read TGTGCCAGCAGCCAAGGGACTAGCGGTCCTAATGAGCAGTTCTTC.

The CDR3: CASSKSGGQETQYF. The CDR3 DNA follows: TGCGCCAGCAGCAAATCCGGGGGCCAAGAGACCCAGTACTTC. This chain uses TRBV5-1 with TRBJ2-5, with D possibly being TRBD2 (6 bases). The V end lost 4 bases, the J end lost 1 base, and 11 bases lay between the germline ends. CDR1 is SGHRS and CDR2 is YFSETQ in the germline V gene. There are 14 residues in the CDR3.

This sequence joins TRBV2 and TRBJ2-2; weak D call: TRBD1 (6 bases). Germline V gene sequence: CDR1 SNHLY, CDR2 FYNNEI. Trimming took off 6 bases at V and 1 base at J, with 15 bases between the two ends. The CDR3 spans 16 residues. CDR3: CASRGLRGQNTGELFF. The CDR3 coding sequence is TGTGCCAGCAGGGGGTTGAGGGGACAGAACACCGGGGAGCTGTTTTTT.

Here the CDR3 reads CASTRWGVGNTDTQYF. CDR3 in DNA: TGTGCCAGCACCCGATGGGGGGTAGGAAACACAGATACGCAGTATTTT. The chain joins TRBV27 to TRBJ2-3; possible D gene TRBD2, 6 bases. Trimming stripped 7 bases from V and 2 bases from J, with 19 bases between. The CDR3 runs to 16 residues. Germline V gives CDR1 MNHEY, CDR2 SMNVEV (reference sequence).

There are a few counts of this clone. The chain joins TRBV18 to TRBJ2-7; D possibly corresponds to TRBD1 (5 bases). In germline, CDR1 is KGHSH, CDR2 LQKENI. The ends were cut back, 2 bases at V and 3 bases at J, with 14 bases in the middle. CDR3 length: 15 residues. CDR3 region: CASSPAFDRIYEQYV. Here the CDR3 DNA reads TGTGCCAGCTCACCAGCATTTGACAGAATCTACGAGCAGTACGTC.

This chain uses TRBV9 with TRBJ1-4, with D perhaps matching TRBD1 (5 bases). This CDR3 contains 16 residues. The germline V and J ends were trimmed by 3 bases and 7 bases, with 19 bases remaining between them. Per germline, CDR1 SGDLS and CDR2 YYNGEE. As DNA, the CDR3 is TGTGCCAGCAGCGAGGAGCCTTGGGGGACTTCTGAAAAACTGTTTTTT. It specifies CASSEEPWGTSEKLFF.